This passage covers 20 T cell receptor beta chains from one sample sequenced in a study of blood T cell repertoires in COVID-19. Clones were sequenced by immunoSEQ multiplex PCR, and TCRdb holds only the in-frame ones, with some missing. The profile shows roughly 330,000 clones, more than 70% of them singletons. Sequenced input: PBMCs or T cells enriched from blood (not recorded which). The receptors were sampled from a woman in her 30s who had recovered from COVID-19.

V and J are TRBV5-8 and TRBJ1-4; D gene ambiguous. The CDR3 has 15 amino acids. Germline CDR1 is SGHTS and CDR2 is YDEGEE. V was pared by 0 bases and J by 1 base, with 7 bases between. The CDR3 here is CASSLGPVTNEKLFF. The CDR3 DNA sequence: TGTGCCAGCAGCTTGGGTCCGGTAACTAATGAAAAACTGTTTTTT.

The J gene is TRBJ2-3, the V gene TRBV4-1; D unclear. Germline V gene lookup returns CDR1 MGHRA and CDR2 YSYEKL. V was shortened by 1 base and J by 6 bases, with 11 bases between the two germline ends. CDR3 size: 14 residues. The CDR3 region has the DNA TGCGCCAGCAGCCAAGTAACCCTTCGGGATACGCAGTATTTT. Protein product: CASSQVTLRDTQYF.

The V call is TRBV28, the J call TRBJ1-1, with a possible D match to TRBD1 (6 bases). Germline V CDR1 and CDR2: MDHEN, SYDVKM. This CDR3 has 17 residues. The germline V and J ends were trimmed by 5 bases and 2 bases, with 21 bases remaining between them. The CDR3 DNA reads TGTGCCAGCAGTCCCTACAGGGCTGGGAGTCTAAACACTGAAGCTTTCTTT. Protein: CASSPYRAGSLNTEAFF.

The V call is TRBV4-3, the J call TRBJ1-1, with D uncertain. Deletions cut 3 bases from V and 2 bases from J, with 10 bases between. Germline V CDR1 and CDR2: LGHNA, YSLEER. The CDR3 has 14 amino acids. CDR3 DNA sequence: TGCGCCAGCAGCCAGGCCGCATCCAACACTGAAGCTTTCTTT. As protein: CASSQAASNTEAFF.

The V call is TRBV30, the J call TRBJ1-3; perhaps TRBD1 as D (5 bases). Trimming stripped 0 bases from V and 7 bases from J, with 16 bases between. The CDR3 spans 15 residues. Germline V CDR1 and CDR2: GTSNPN, SVGIG (reference sequence). The CDR3 DNA reads as TGTGCCTGGAGTGTAACGTGGGGCGCGGGGAACACCATATATTTT. Amino acid sequence: CAWSVTWGAGNTIYF.

This clone has at least ten counts. The V gene is TRBV5-6, the J gene TRBJ1-2; D ambiguous. Germline V gives CDR1 SGHDT, CDR2 YYEEEE. V was trimmed by 2 bases and J by 7 bases, leaving 12 bases between them. The CDR3 sequence is 13 residues long. CDR3 sequence (DNA): TGTGCCAGCAGCTTTGGACCGGGAGGTGGCTACACCTTC. Translation: CASSFGPGGGYTF.

This rearrangement joins TRBV28 to TRBJ1-5, with 7 bases that match TRBD1. CDR1 and CDR2 from the germline V gene are MDHEN and SYDVKM. V lost 6 bases to trimming and J lost 7 bases; unmatched junction nucleotides: 6. CDR3 length: 13 residues. CDR3 sequence reads: CASSPDRRQPQHF. The DNA for the CDR3 is TGTGCCAGCAGCCCGGACAGGAGGCAGCCCCAGCATTTT.

The chain links TRBV6-6 to TRBJ2-7, with 7 bases matching TRBD1. After removal of 6 bases from V and 7 bases from J, the junction contained 6 bases not matched to a gene. The CDR3 runs 12 residues. Per the germline V gene, CDR1 is MNHNY and CDR2 is SVGAGI (reference sequence). CDR3 nucleotide sequence: TGTGCCAGCAGCTCCGACAGGGTTGAGCAGTACTTC. Encoded protein: CASSSDRVEQYF.

Many counts were recorded for this clone. The chain employs TRBV5-6 and TRBJ1-4; 8 bases agree with TRBD1. Germline CDR1 is SGHDT and CDR2 is YYEEEE. The CDR3 is 16 amino acids. With V trimmed by 4 bases and J by 7 bases, 12 bases remained unmatched. The CDR3 DNA reads as TGTGCCAGCAGCCCGGAGACAGGGGAGCAGAGTGAAAAACTGTTTTTT. Translation gives CASSPETGEQSEKLFF.

The genes are TRBV5-1 and TRBJ1-1; D gene unclear. The CDR3 consists of 14 residues. V was shortened by 3 bases and J by 1 base, with 10 bases between the two germline ends. CDR1 SGHRS and CDR2 YFSETQ come from the germline V gene. The CDR3 protein is CASSSPTENTEAFF. The DNA of the CDR3 is TGCGCCAGCAGCTCCCCTACAGAGAACACTGAAGCTTTCTTT.

The rearrangement uses TRBV7-8 and TRBJ1-2; D gene ambiguous. The V gene's germline CDR1 is SGHVS and CDR2 FQNEAQ. The ends were cut back, 3 bases at V and 2 bases at J, with 13 bases in the middle. This CDR3 spans 15 amino acids. The CDR3 here is CASSFTAGGNYGYTF. CDR3 nucleotide sequence: TGTGCCAGCAGCTTCACTGCGGGAGGGAACTATGGCTACACCTTC. Complete variable domain (other parts from reference TRBV7-8 and TRBJ1-2): GAGVSQSPRYKVAKRGQDVALRCDPISGHVSLFWYQQALGQGPEFLTYFQNEAQLDKSGLPSDRFFAERPEGSVSTLKIQRTQQEDSAVYLCASSFTAGGNYGYTFGSGTRLTVV.

The V gene is TRBV28, the J gene TRBJ2-5, with 12 bases fitting TRBD2. The J segment lost 4 bases and the V segment lost 6 bases, leaving 9 bases of the junction unmatched. From germline, CDR1 is MDHEN and CDR2 SYDVKM. This CDR3 has 16 residues. The CDR3 protein is CASSRLAGEVGETQYF. CDR3 nucleotides: TGTGCCAGCAGCAGACTAGCGGGGGAAGTAGGAGAGACCCAGTACTTC. The full variable domain, with the rest looked up from reference TRBV28 and TRBJ2-5, is DVKVTQSSRYLVKRTGEKVFLECVQDMDHENMFWYRQDPGLGLRLIYFSYDVKMKEKGDIPEGYSVSREKKERFSLILESASTNQTSMYLCASSRLAGEVGETQYFGPGTRLLVL.

The chain links TRBV9 to TRBJ2-3; TRBD2 might be the D (5 bases). CDR3 size: 16 residues. The ends were cut back, 4 bases at V and 6 bases at J, with 21 bases in the middle. The germline gives CDR1 SGDLS, CDR2 YYNGEE. DNA of the CDR3: TGTGCCAGCAGCCCAAGCTCCTCCGGCACGGGGGATACGCAGTATTTT. Its protein is CASSPSSSGTGDTQYF.

This clone was seen once. The V and J genes are TRBV30 and TRBJ1-6; TRBD1 matches 7 bases. The CDR3 length is 14 residues. V lost 0 bases and J lost 10; bases outside the gene matches: 6. CDR1 and CDR2 from the germline V gene are GTSNPN and SVGIG (reference sequence). The CDR3: CAWSVGTVDSPLHF. Written as DNA, the CDR3 is TGTGCCTGGAGTGTAGGGACAGTGGACTCACCCCTCCACTTT. Combining the CDR3 with reference TRBV30 and TRBJ1-6 gives the whole variable domain SQTIHQWPATLVQPVGSPLSLECTVEGTSNPNLYWYRQAAGRGLQLLFYSVGIGQISSEVPQNLSASRPQDRQFILSSKKLLLSDSGFYLCAWSVGTVDSPLHFGNGTRLTVT.

The rearrangement links TRBV3-1 (or the pseudogene TRBV3-2) to TRBJ1-6; 10 nucleotides match TRBD1. Trimming removed 4 bases from V and 7 bases from J; junction bases left unmatched: 4. CDR1 and CDR2 from the germline V gene are LGHDT and YNNKEL (reference sequence). CDR3 length: 15 residues. The chain's CDR3 is CASSPSGQGNSPLHF. The CDR3 coding sequence is TGTGCCAGCAGCCCATCGGGACAGGGGAATTCACCCCTCCACTTT.

The chain has TRBV12-3 or TRBV12-4 and TRBJ1-1; D is possibly TRBD1 (5 bases). This CDR3 has 13 amino acids. Deletions cut 4 bases from V and 4 bases from J, with 10 bases between. CDR3 sequence: CASSSTGSTEAFF. DNA of the CDR3: TGTGCCAGCAGTTCCACAGGTAGCACTGAAGCTTTCTTT.

This sequence joins TRBV7-9 and TRBJ2-1; 9 bases line up with TRBD1. The germline CDR1 and CDR2 sequences are SEHNR and FQNEAQ (reference sequence). V gave up 1 base and J gave up 3 bases; unmatched junction bases: 1. CDR3 size: 15 residues. The CDR3 DNA is TGTGCCAGCAGCTTAGGACAGGGGGTCTACAATGAGCAGTTCTTC. Encoded protein: CASSLGQGVYNEQFF.

The V call is TRBV10-3, the J call TRBJ2-1; 14 bases are shared with TRBD2. Trimming removed 0 bases from V and 1 base from J; junction bases left unmatched: 5. The germline V gene encodes CDR1 ENHRY and CDR2 SYGVKD. The CDR3 spans 19 residues. CDR3 residues: CAISESKTSGGVSYNEQFF. The CDR3 nucleotides read TGTGCCATCAGTGAGTCTAAGACTAGCGGGGGGGTTTCCTACAATGAGCAGTTCTTC.

The CDR3 DNA reads TGTGCCAGCAGCTATGGGACAGGGCATGGCTACACCTTC. It is translated as CASSYGTGHGYTF. V is TRBV7-9 and J is TRBJ1-2, with 9 bases aligning to TRBD1. The junction had 3 bases not matched to a gene; V was cut back by 4 bases and J by 6 bases. The CDR3 sequence is 13 residues long. Germline V gene data show CDR1 as SEHNR and CDR2 as FQNEAQ (reference sequence). Combining the CDR3 with reference TRBV7-9 and TRBJ1-2 gives the whole variable domain DTGVSQNPRHKITKRGQNVTFRCDPISEHNRLYWYRQTLGQGPEFLTYFQNEAQLEKSRLLSDRFSAERPKGSFSTLEIQRTEQGDSAMYLCASSYGTGHGYTFGSGTRLTVV.

The rearrangement uses TRBV19 and TRBJ2-7; 10 nucleotides agree with TRBD1. The CDR3 totals 15 residues. The germline gives CDR1 LNHDA, CDR2 SQIVND (reference sequence). V dropped 5 bases and J dropped 2; count of bases not matched to a gene: 6. The CDR3 loop is CASSLDRGIPYEQYF. The CDR3 DNA sequence: TGTGCCAGTAGTCTGGACAGGGGGATCCCCTACGAGCAGTACTTC.